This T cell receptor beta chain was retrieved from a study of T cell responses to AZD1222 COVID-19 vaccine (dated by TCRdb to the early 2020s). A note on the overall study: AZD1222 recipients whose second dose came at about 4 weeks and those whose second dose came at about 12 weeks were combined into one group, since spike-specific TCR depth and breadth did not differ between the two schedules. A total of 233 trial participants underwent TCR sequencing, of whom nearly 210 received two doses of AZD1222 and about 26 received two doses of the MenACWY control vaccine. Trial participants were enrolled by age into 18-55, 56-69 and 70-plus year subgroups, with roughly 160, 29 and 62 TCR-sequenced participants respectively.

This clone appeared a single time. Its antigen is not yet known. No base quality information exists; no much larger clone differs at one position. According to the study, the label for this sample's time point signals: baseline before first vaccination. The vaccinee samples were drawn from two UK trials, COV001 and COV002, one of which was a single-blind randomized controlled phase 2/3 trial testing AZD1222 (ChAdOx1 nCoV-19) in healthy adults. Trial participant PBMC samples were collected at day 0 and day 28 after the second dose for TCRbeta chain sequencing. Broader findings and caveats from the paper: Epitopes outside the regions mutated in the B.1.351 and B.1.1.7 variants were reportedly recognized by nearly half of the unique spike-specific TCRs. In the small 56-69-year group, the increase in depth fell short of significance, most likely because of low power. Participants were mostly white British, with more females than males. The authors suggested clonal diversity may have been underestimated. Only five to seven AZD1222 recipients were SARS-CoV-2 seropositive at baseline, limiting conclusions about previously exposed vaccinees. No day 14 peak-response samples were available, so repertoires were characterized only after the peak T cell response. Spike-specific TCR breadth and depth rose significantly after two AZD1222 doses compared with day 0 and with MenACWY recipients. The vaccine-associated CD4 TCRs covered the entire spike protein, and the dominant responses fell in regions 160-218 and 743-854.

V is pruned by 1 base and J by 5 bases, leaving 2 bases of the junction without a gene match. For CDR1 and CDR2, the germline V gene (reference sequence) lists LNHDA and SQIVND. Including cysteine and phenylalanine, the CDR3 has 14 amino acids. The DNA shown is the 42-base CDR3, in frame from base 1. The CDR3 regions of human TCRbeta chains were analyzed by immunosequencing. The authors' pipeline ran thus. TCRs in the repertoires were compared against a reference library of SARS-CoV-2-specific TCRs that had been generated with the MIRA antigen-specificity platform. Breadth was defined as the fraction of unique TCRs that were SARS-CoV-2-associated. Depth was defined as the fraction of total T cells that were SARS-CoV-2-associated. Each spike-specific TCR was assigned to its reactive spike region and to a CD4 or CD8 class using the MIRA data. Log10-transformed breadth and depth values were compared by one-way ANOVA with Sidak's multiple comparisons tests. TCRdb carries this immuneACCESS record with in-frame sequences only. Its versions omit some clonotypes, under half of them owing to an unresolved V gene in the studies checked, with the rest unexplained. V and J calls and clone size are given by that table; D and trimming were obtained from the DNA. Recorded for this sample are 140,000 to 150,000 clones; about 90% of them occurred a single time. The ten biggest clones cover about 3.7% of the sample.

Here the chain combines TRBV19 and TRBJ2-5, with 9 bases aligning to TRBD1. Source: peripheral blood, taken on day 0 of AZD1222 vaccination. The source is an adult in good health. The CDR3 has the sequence CASSIGGTGETQYF. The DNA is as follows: TGTGCCAGTAGTATAGGCGGGACAGGGGAGACCCAGTACTTC.